This T cell receptor beta chain was sequenced for a study of response to subunit inactivated influenza vaccine. Study observations and caveats: Researchers suggested that each seasonal influenza vaccination recruits few new T cells.

TCRdb itself ran the RT-PCR reads through MiXCR, one entry per CDR3 protein. Among about 480,000 distinct CDR3 sequences, 10% to 15% were seen once, and the ten largest hold about an eighth. V dropped 5 bases and J dropped 6; count of bases not matched to a gene: 9. The CDR3 has 13 residues. Germline assignment: CDR1 DFQATT and CDR2 SNEGSKA (reference sequence). This clonotype showed up just a few times. The antigen is unknown. The chain carries TRBV20-1 and TRBJ1-2; 7 nucleotides line up with TRBD1. This TCR came from a man between 45 and 60 years old who received an inactivated influenza vaccine. This specimen was PBMCs from blood, taken roughly 47 days after vaccination. Here the CDR3 reads CSADLDRDHGYTF. In nucleotides, the CDR3 is TGCAGTGCTGACCTTGACAGGGACCATGGCTACACCTTC.